This entry concerns a single T cell receptor (beta chain). Its cognate antigen is unknown. Healthy individuals who donated bone marrow served as the donors. Both 60 Vbeta primers and 13 Jbeta primers went into the PCR. TCRdb's table, derived via immunoSEQ multiplex PCR, lists solely in-frame clones and lacks some. The data show about 140,000 clones, with over 65% seen just once and roughly 1.7% held by the top ten. This sample is drawn from a study of cytomegalovirus exposure and HLA in healthy donors. Study-wide results and limits: Specific recognition of CMV antigens was confirmed in vitro for a few chains (all CMV-associated).

CDR1 and CDR2 from the germline V gene are SGDLS and YYNGEE. Trimming removed 10 bases at V and 2 bases at J, with 25 bases between. The length of the CDR3 is 16 residues. The sequence derives from a woman aged 30 to 39 in good health and CMV-seronegative. The V gene is TRBV9, the J gene TRBJ2-7, with D perhaps matching TRBD2 (5 bases). Sequencing input: PBMCs. In DNA, the CDR3 is TGTGCCTCGGCGAACGGAGCGGAACAAACTACCTACGAGCAGTACTTC. Translation: CASANGAEQTTYEQYF.